This TCR beta chain is from a study of blood T cell repertoires in COVID-19. On the study more broadly: T cells, B-cell-depleted T cells, or PBMCs supplied cDNA or gDNA.

In the original workflow: The assay estimated nucleated cells by amplifying reference gene primers. Only in-frame clones appear in the TCRdb table, and some are missing; sequencing was by immunoSEQ multiplex PCR. V, J and clone size derive from that table, while D and trimming were established from the DNA sequence. The top ten hold 20% to 25% of the sample, which has 50,000 to 65,000 clones, around 87% seen once. A Seattle source enrolled patients during active infection and followed them longitudinally. The germline gives CDR1 GTSNPN, CDR2 SVGIG (reference sequence). V lost 2 bases to trimming and J lost 0 bases; unmatched junction nucleotides: 9. The CDR3 has 17 residues.

The specimen sequenced was peripheral blood. This rearrangement joins TRBV30 to TRBJ2-3; 9 nucleotides agree with TRBD2. This receptor was obtained from an elderly woman with COVID-19, enrolled during active disease. CDR3 sequence (DNA): TGTGCCTGGAGTCAGACCGGGCGGGGGGGCAGCACAGATACGCAGTATTTT. Amino acid sequence: CAWSQTGRGGSTDTQYF.